This T cell receptor beta chain is drawn from a study of T cells expressing NK-cell markers. Background on the study: Seven sequenced donors out of eight were HCMV-seropositive, one seronegative.

5'RACE template switching with UMIs generated TCR beta cDNA. Each CDR3 protein gets one entry in TCRdb, which reprocessed the 5' RACE reads and gives no DNA. There are about 460,000 distinct CDR3 sequences in the sample, with under 1.5% held by the top ten. CDR1 is ENHRY and CDR2 is SYGVKD in the germline V gene. CDR3 length: 12 amino acids. This sequence joins TRBV10-3 and TRBJ2-5; there is no DNA to check the TCRdb D call of TRBD1. The sample taken for sequencing was blood T cells: a sorted CD56 or NKG2C T cell subset, CD4+ or CD8+ T cells, or bulk PBMC T cells (not recorded which). This clonotype originated in a woman aged 45-65 years in good health. CDR3 protein: CAISPRGETQYF.